Listed below are T cell receptor beta chains from one sample, sequenced in a study of blood T cell repertoires in COVID-19. Measured with immunoSEQ multiplex PCR; TCRdb has only the in-frame clones, and not every one. The sample carries 150,000 to 200,000 clones, more than 70% recorded once. The sequencing input was PBMCs or T cells enriched from blood (not recorded which). The receptors shown here come from a woman aged 25 to 45 who had recovered from COVID-19. Both conserved end residues are part of each CDR3.

TRBJ2-7	TRBV5-4	CASSPRGDEQYF
TRBJ1-5	TRBV21-1	CASRYERDAGQPQHF
TRBJ2-2	TRBV27	CASSSLAGVMAGELFF
TRBJ1-2	TRBV2	CASSEIMTGWYYGYTF
TRBJ1-3	TRBV12-5	CASGPGQGNSGNTIYF
TRBJ2-1	TRBV20-1	CSASALAGGYNEQFF
TRBJ2-1	TRBV7-8	CASSLGRRGPYNEQFF
TRBJ2-1	TRBV28	CASRKMGGAYNEQFF
TRBJ2-7	TRBV7-9	CASSGDRGRHEQYF
TRBJ2-3	TRBV18	CASSSRLAGETDTQYF
TRBJ1-2	TRBV28	CATAGRGYTF
TRBJ2-2	TRBV5-1	CASSTRAAGASGELFF
TRBJ2-1	TRBV9	CASSVAQGQGYNEQFF
TRBJ2-1	TRBV27	CASSLASGINEQFF
TRBJ1-2	TRBV5-4	CASSLGGTGGGYTF
TRBJ2-7	TRBV7-2	CASSLEGTSGGYEQYF
TRBJ1-4	TRBV23-1	CASSIIPNLNEKLFF
TRBJ2-5	TRBV7-9	CASSALPGRMETQYF
TRBJ1-1	TRBV10-1	CASSAGQGSGTEAFF
TRBJ2-5	TRBV7-9	CASSFWPGNQETQYF
TRBJ2-1	TRBV30	CAWSNSLFSYNEQFF
TRBJ2-1	TRBV9	CAEKAGELDEQFF
TRBJ2-7	TRBV5-4	CASRPPGQELLEQYF
TRBJ1-6	TRBV27	CASSLYLPDRGAPLHF
TRBJ2-3	TRBV7-2	CASSLALTRGTDTQYF
TRBJ1-5	TRBV4-1	CASSQDRDYSNQPQHF
TRBJ1-2	TRBV29-1	CSVDWGLGTAYGYTF
TRBJ1-6	TRBV2	CASSEQQGNSPLHF
TRBJ1-5	TRBV2	CASSRDRGLNQPQHF
TRBJ1-5	TRBV25-1	CASSEPGQVGNQPQHF
TRBJ2-7	TRBV19	CASSPYPSGTGSYEQYF
TRBJ2-7	TRBV5-8	CASSRGRTSSGQYF
TRBJ2-7	TRBV6-1	CASSEAGTSSYEQYF
TRBJ1-6	TRBV2	CASTEDRSSYNSPLHF
TRBJ2-7	TRBV4-1	CASSQKGTSVYEQYF
TRBJ1-1	TRBV7-9	CASSSKQGRGEYRTEAFF
TRBJ1-2	TRBV27	CASSSTLGQGAPGYTF
TRBJ2-7	TRBV5-4	CASSSTSGNRYEQYF
TRBJ2-1	TRBV5-6	CASSQALRDHSYNEQFF
TRBJ2-3	TRBV20-1	CSASTDRVLSDTQYF
TRBJ1-1	TRBV25-1	CASSPQGQGTLNTEAFF
TRBJ2-5	TRBV2	CASRTAGVQETQYF